What follows are 27 T cell receptor beta chains derived from one specimen sequenced in a study of PD-1 blockade in mismatch repair-deficient tumors. The protocol was immunoSEQ multiplex PCR, while the TCRdb copy is restricted to in-frame clones and leaves out a portion. The profile covers some 50,000 clones, with 77% appearing a single time and more than 3% taken by the ten largest. The sequencing used PBMCs, collected before pembrolizumab treatment. The receptors originated from an adult with mismatch repair-deficient cancer.

The J gene is TRBJ2-2, the V gene TRBV9; 7 nucleotides line up with TRBD1. The ends lost 3 bases at V and 0 bases at J; junction bases unmatched: 5. The CDR3 runs to 16 residues. From germline, CDR1 is SGDLS and CDR2 YYNGEE. CDR3 loop: CASSARQGSNTGELFF. The CDR3 DNA follows: TGTGCCAGCAGCGCCCGACAGGGTTCGAACACCGGGGAGCTGTTTTTT.

V usage is TRBV27 and J usage is TRBJ2-1; perhaps D is TRBD1 or TRBD2 (5 bases each). The ends were cut back, 6 bases at V and 9 bases at J, with 24 bases in the middle. Germline V gene sequence: CDR1 MNHEY, CDR2 SMNVEV (reference sequence). This CDR3 comprises 16 residues. The CDR3 reads CASSRLWGNYLGEQFF. Here the CDR3 DNA reads TGTGCCAGCAGCCGGCTATGGGGGAATTATTTAGGTGAGCAGTTCTTC.

The chain combines TRBV7-8 with TRBJ2-5; D is perhaps TRBD2 (5 bases). V dropped 1 base and J dropped 3 bases, with 12 bases sitting between them. The CDR3 has 15 residues. Looked up from germline, CDR1 is SGHVS and CDR2 is FQNEAQ. CDR3 coding DNA: TGTGCCAGCAGCTTAGATACAGCGGTGAAAGAGACCCAGTACTTC. Its translation: CASSLDTAVKETQYF.

This clone was observed a handful of times. The rearrangement joins TRBV30 to TRBJ2-2; D assignment may be TRBD1 or TRBD2 (5 bases each). CDR1 GTSNPN and CDR2 SVGIG come from the germline V gene (reference sequence). V was trimmed by 5 bases and J by 7 bases, leaving 14 bases between them. The CDR3 extends over 13 amino acids. CDR3 sequence (DNA): TGTGCCTGGTCGAGGGGTCTCGGCGGGGAGCTGTTTTTT. Translation: CAWSRGLGGELFF.

This clone showed up just a few times. This chain connects TRBV7-8 to TRBJ1-1, with 7 positions matching TRBD1. The germline V gene has CDR1 SGHVS and CDR2 FQNEAQ. V shed 7 bases and J 2 bases; nucleotides not matched to a gene: 7. The CDR3 totals 14 residues. In DNA form, the CDR3 reads TGTGCCAGCAAGGAAACAGGGGCCAACACTGAAGCTTTCTTT. This sequence encodes CASKETGANTEAFF.

This clone was found a few times. V gene TRBV5-1 combines with J gene TRBJ1-3, with 7 bases aligning to TRBD1. The CDR3 is 17 amino acids. V was pared by 3 bases and J by 0 bases, with 9 bases of the junction left unmatched. Germline V lookup: CDR1 SGHRS, CDR2 YFSETQ. The CDR3: CASSSSPQGNSGNTIYF. The CDR3 coding sequence is TGCGCCAGCAGCTCCTCGCCACAGGGGAACTCTGGAAACACCATATATTTT.

V and J are TRBV6-1 and TRBJ1-1, with 8 nucleotides matching TRBD1. The V and J ends lost 6 bases and 6 bases, in that order; junction bases with no gene match: 6. The CDR3 consists of 13 residues. CDR1 and CDR2 from the germline V gene are MNHNS and SASEGT. The CDR3 sequence: CASSLTGVAEAFF. The CDR3 DNA reads TGTGCCAGCAGCCTGACAGGGGTGGCTGAAGCTTTCTTT.

The CDR3 nucleotides read TGTGCCAGCAGCTTGGAGCGACAGGGCGGTAGTAGAAGCTACACCTTC. It codes for CASSLERQGGSRSYTF. The V call is TRBV5-5, the J call TRBJ1-2; 7 bases fit TRBD1. The CDR3 is 16 amino acids. CDR1 and CDR2 from the germline V gene are SGHKS and YYEKEE (reference sequence). The trim removed 0 bases at V and 9 bases at J, leaving 14 bases unmatched. Using reference TRBV5-5 and TRBJ1-2 for the parts outside the CDR3, the full variable domain is DAGVTQSPTHLIKTRGQQVTLRCSPISGHKSVSWYQQVLGQGPQFIFQYYEKEERGRGNFPDRFSARQFPNYSSELNVNALLLGDSALYLCASSLERQGGSRSYTFGSGTRLTVV.

The chain couples TRBV28 to TRBJ1-2; the D gene is possibly TRBD1 (6 bases). This CDR3 contains 15 residues. The V end lost 6 bases, the J end lost 4 bases, and 18 bases lay between the germline ends. Germline assignment: CDR1 MDHEN and CDR2 SYDVKM. CDR3 coding DNA: TGTGCCAGCAGCCACAACCTCGGACAGACCTATGGCTACACCTTC. Amino acid sequence: CASSHNLGQTYGYTF.

The V gene is TRBV10-1, the J gene TRBJ2-2; 8 bases align to TRBD1. CDR3 size: 17 residues. Germline V gives CDR1 WNHNN, CDR2 SYGVQD (reference sequence). J was trimmed by 2 bases and V by 2 bases; bases with no gene match: 7. CDR3 sequence reads: CASSERGQGHNTGELFF. The DNA for the CDR3 is TGCGCCAGCAGTGAGCGTGGACAGGGCCACAACACCGGGGAGCTGTTTTTT.

V gene TRBV5-4 combines with J gene TRBJ1-5; D call uncertain. This CDR3 comprises 13 residues. Germline CDR1 reads SGHNT; CDR2 reads YYREEE (reference sequence). V dropped 3 bases and J dropped 5 bases, with 9 bases sitting between them. Here the CDR3 reads CASSSAADQPQHF. DNA for the CDR3: TGTGCCAGCAGCTCGGCCGCGGATCAGCCCCAGCATTTT.

The V and J genes are TRBV10-3 and TRBJ2-7; 7 bases are shared with TRBD1. Germline lookup yields CDR1 ENHRY and CDR2 SYGVKD. This CDR3 spans 16 amino acids. The V gene end was trimmed by 0 bases and the J gene end by 6 bases; junction bases not matched to a gene: 11. CDR3 coding DNA: TGTGCCATCAGTGAGTCGGTAGGGGGCAGGATAGGCGAGCAGTACTTC. This translates into CAISESVGGRIGEQYF.

This clone was picked up one time. The chain has TRBV11-3 and TRBJ2-3; D may be TRBD1 (6 bases). There are 16 residues in the CDR3. The ends were cut back, 4 bases at V and 2 bases at J, with 16 bases in the middle. Germline V gene sequence: CDR1 SGHNT, CDR2 YENEEA. The CDR3 region is CASSSGQYRPTDTQYF. The CDR3 DNA is TGTGCCAGCAGCTCGGGACAATACCGTCCCACAGATACGCAGTATTTT.

This clone was recorded a few times. The J gene is TRBJ2-5, the V gene TRBV27; TRBD2 matches 7 bases. CDR1 MNHEY and CDR2 SMNVEV come from the germline V gene (reference sequence). The CDR3 runs 15 residues. Losses at the gene ends were 5 bases for V and 1 base for J; bases not matched to a gene: 7. The CDR3 loop reads CASSNGLVGQETQYF. The DNA for the CDR3 is TGTGCCAGCAGTAACGGACTAGTTGGCCAAGAGACCCAGTACTTC.

The chain carries TRBV5-4 and TRBJ2-5; TRBD1 aligns across 7 bases. After removal of 4 bases from V and 1 base from J, the junction contained 7 bases not matched to a gene. The CDR3 contains 15 residues. Germline CDR1 reads SGHNT; CDR2 reads YYREEE (reference sequence). CDR3 protein: CASSQTQGLQETQYF. The CDR3 coding sequence is TGTGCCAGCAGCCAGACACAGGGGCTCCAAGAGACCCAGTACTTC.

The chain employs TRBV5-6 and TRBJ2-7; D may match TRBD1 or TRBD2 (6 bases each). The V gene's germline CDR1 is SGHDT and CDR2 YYEEEE. This CDR3 has 15 residues. V was cut by 1 base and J by 2 bases, with 13 bases left in between. The CDR3 loop reads CASSLFRGPPYEQYF. The DNA of the CDR3 is TGTGCCAGCAGCTTGTTTCGGGGGCCTCCCTACGAGCAGTACTTC.

This chain connects TRBV9 to TRBJ2-2; 10 bases are a match to TRBD2. Trimming at V came to 0 bases and at J to 5 bases, leaving 7 bases not matched to a gene. The CDR3 runs to 17 residues. In germline, CDR1 is SGDLS, CDR2 YYNGEE. As DNA, the CDR3 is TGTGCCAGCAGCGTAGGGGAGCGGGAGGGCCTAACCGGGGAGCTGTTTTTT. This encodes CASSVGEREGLTGELFF.

This clone was counted a few times. The chain links TRBV7-9 to TRBJ1-4; 9 bases align to TRBD1. The CDR3 length is 14 residues. V was clipped by 7 bases and J by 7 bases; unmatched bases: 7. CDR1 and CDR2 (germline): SEHNR, FQNEAQ (reference sequence). Written as DNA, the CDR3 is TGTGCCAGCAACCCACAGGGGGCGAGTGAAAAACTGTTTTTT. It yields the protein CASNPQGASEKLFF. The whole variable domain, filled in from reference TRBV7-9 and TRBJ1-4, reads DTGVSQNPRHKITKRGQNVTFRCDPISEHNRLYWYRQTLGQGPEFLTYFQNEAQLEKSRLLSDRFSAERPKGSFSTLEIQRTEQGDSAMYLCASNPQGASEKLFFGSGTQLSVL.

V is TRBV29-1 and J is TRBJ2-5, with D perhaps TRBD1 (6 bases). Trimming left V 6 bases short and J 1 base short, with 21 bases between. This CDR3 contains 16 residues. From germline, CDR1 is SQVTM and CDR2 ANQGSEA. CDR3 DNA: TGCAGCGTCGAGTCAGCAGGGGCCCGGATCCAAGAGACCCAGTACTTC. This sequence encodes CSVESAGARIQETQYF.

The chain combines TRBV7-3 with TRBJ2-3; D may be TRBD1 or TRBD2 (5 bases each). The CDR3 loop spans 14 amino acids. The V gene lost 6 bases and the J gene lost 4 bases, with 14 bases spanning the gap. In germline, CDR1 is SGHTA, CDR2 FQGTGA. CDR3 nucleotides: TGTGCCAGCAGTACGGTTGGGGGAGCAGATACGCAGTATTTT. Amino acids: CASSTVGGADTQYF.

The chain is built from TRBV7-2 and TRBJ2-6; D is possibly TRBD2 (6 bases). V was trimmed by 3 bases and J by 0 bases, leaving 6 bases between them. Per germline, CDR1 SGHTA and CDR2 FQGNSA. The CDR3 has 15 residues. The CDR3 DNA is TGTGCCAGCAGCTTGGGGGGCTCTGGGGCCAACGTCCTGACTTTC. Protein sequence: CASSLGGSGANVLTF. The complete variable domain, with remaining parts taken from reference TRBV7-2 and TRBJ2-6, reads GAGVSQSPSNKVTEKGKDVELRCDPISGHTALYWYRQSLGQGLEFLIYFQGNSAPDKSGLPSDRFSAERTGGSVSTLTIQRTQQEDSAVYLCASSLGGSGANVLTFGAGSRLTVL.

CDR3 in DNA: TGTGCCAGCAGCTTACCGGGCGGGAGAAGGAATGAGCAGTTCTTC. Protein: CASSLPGGRRNEQFF. The chain recombines TRBV7-6 with TRBJ2-1; 7 bases align to TRBD2. The CDR3 is made up of 15 amino acids. The germline V gene has CDR1 SGHVS and CDR2 FNYEAQ. With 2 bases clipped from V and 7 bases from J, the junction kept 8 bases outside the gene matches.

CDR3 region: CASSSPRLASTGELFF. CDR3 bases: TGTGCCAGCAGCTCACCCCGACTAGCGTCAACCGGGGAGCTGTTTTTT. V and J are TRBV11-2 and TRBJ2-2, with 8 positions matching TRBD2. Germline assignment: CDR1 SGHAT and CDR2 FQNNGV. The J segment lost 5 bases and the V segment lost 4 bases, leaving 9 bases of the junction unmatched. This CDR3 spans 16 amino acids.

V is TRBV19 and J is TRBJ2-1; TRBD2 might be the D (5 bases). The germline gives CDR1 LNHDA, CDR2 SQIVND (reference sequence). The V and J ends lost 3 bases and 2 bases respectively, with 14 bases between them. This CDR3 contains 16 residues. DNA for the CDR3: TGTGCCAGTAGTATTTTACCGGAGGTGGCCTACAATGAGCAGTTCTTC. This codes for CASSILPEVAYNEQFF.

The genes are TRBV6-4 and TRBJ2-1; 8 bases are a match to TRBD2. The CDR3 totals 17 residues. CDR1 is MRHNA and CDR2 is SNTAGT in the germline V gene. Trimming removed 0 bases from V and 4 bases from J; junction bases left unmatched: 8. The CDR3 nucleotides read TGTGCCAGCAGTGACTCGCCCGGCGGGAGGCGGTACAATGAGCAGTTCTTC. Its translation: CASSDSPGGRRYNEQFF.

Comments on this clone: An end of the junction does not agree with germline; a read error may underlie this. The CDR3 nucleotides are TGTGCTAGCAGCTTAGACACTTCTGGGCGGAACTATGGCTACACCTTC. This sequence encodes CASSLDTSGRNYGYTF. The chain joins TRBV7-7 to TRBJ1-2; D unclear. Germline-derived CDR1 and CDR2 are SSHAT and FNYEAQ (reference sequence). The CDR3 is 16 amino acids.

The CDR3 DNA sequence: TGTGCCAGCAGTTACGGGGGAACCGGGGAGCTGTTTTTT. Protein product: CASSYGGTGELFF. The rearrangement joins TRBV6-6 to TRBJ2-2; D may be TRBD1 or TRBD2 (5 bases each). The length of the CDR3 is 13 residues. Germline V gene data show CDR1 as MNHNY and CDR2 as SVGAGI (reference sequence). Trimming stripped 2 bases from V and 5 bases from J, with 6 bases between.